This T cell receptor (beta chain) was captured in a study of CD8 T cells in ankylosing spondylitis. General study findings and limits: The authors found the disease-linked clones to be CD8+ and relatively rare in peripheral blood. A motif of 7 to 9 highly homologous TCR beta variants was seen as apparently characteristic of ankylosing spondylitis blood. The study looked at matched synovial fluid samples from ankylosing spondylitis patients. Disease-linked clones were reported to be significantly enriched there.

With molecular barcodes, quantitative 5'-RACE was used to make the TCR beta libraries. TCRdb ran MiXCR on the 5' RACE reads and lists one entry per CDR3 protein. In the table there are roughly 440,000 distinct CDR3 sequences, under 20% of which are singletons. This clonotype was observed a few times. Its antigen is unknown. The TCR comes from a male donor with ankylosing spondylitis. The sequencing sample was made of blood, either unsorted or a sorted T cell fraction (not recorded which).

The CDR3, as DNA: TGTGCCAGCAGTTCCCCTGGGAAGTACACTGAAGCTTTCTTT. Its protein product is CASSSPGKYTEAFF. The chain carries TRBV6-5 and TRBJ1-1; D gene unclear. CDR1 and CDR2 (germline): MNHEY, SVGAGI. CDR3 length: 14 residues. Trimming cost V 4 bases and J 3 bases, with 12 bases left between them.